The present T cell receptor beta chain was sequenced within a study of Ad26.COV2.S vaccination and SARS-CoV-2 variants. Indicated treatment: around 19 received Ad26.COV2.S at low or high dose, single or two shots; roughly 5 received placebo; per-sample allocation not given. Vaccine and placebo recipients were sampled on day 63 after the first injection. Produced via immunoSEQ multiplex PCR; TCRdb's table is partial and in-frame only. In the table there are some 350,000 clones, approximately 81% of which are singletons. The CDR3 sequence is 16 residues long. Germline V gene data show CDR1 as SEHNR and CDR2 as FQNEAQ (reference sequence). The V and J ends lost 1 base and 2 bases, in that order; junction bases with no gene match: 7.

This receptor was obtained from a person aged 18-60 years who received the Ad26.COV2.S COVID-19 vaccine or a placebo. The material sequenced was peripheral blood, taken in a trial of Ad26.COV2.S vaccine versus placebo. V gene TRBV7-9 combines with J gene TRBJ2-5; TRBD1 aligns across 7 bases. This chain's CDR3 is CASSLDWDSRQETQYF. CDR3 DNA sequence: TGTGCCAGCAGCTTAGATTGGGACAGCAGACAAGAGACCCAGTACTTC.